The present TCR beta chain was sequenced within a study of early T cells in non-severe SARS-CoV-2 infection. Attached unique molecular identifiers marked individual cDNA molecules. TCRdb reprocessed the 5' RACE reads with MiXCR, giving one entry per CDR3 protein. The data contain some 80,000 distinct CDR3 sequences, more than 10% of them seen just once; the ten biggest clones take up about a sixth. This clonotype was found a few times. Trimming pared 6 bases from V and 0 bases from J, leaving 11 bases between. Germline lookup yields CDR1 DFQATT and CDR2 SNEGSKA (reference sequence). CDR3 length: 14 residues.

The chain couples TRBV20-1 to TRBJ1-4, with D uncertain. This specimen consisted of whole blood, obtained at baseline. The sequence was obtained from an adult who was a healthcare worker with PCR-confirmed SARS-CoV-2 infection or an uninfected control (not recorded which). The donor label of this sample is uncertain. CDR3 sequence reads: CSAISGSTNEKLFF. CDR3 DNA: TGCAGTGCCATTTCAGGATCAACTAATGAAAAACTGTTTTTT.